Below are 21 T cell receptor beta chains sequenced from a single sample in a study of shared clonotypes between healthy human individuals (TCRdb year 2020). Libraries were made using the immunoSEQ multiplex PCR assay. This is the immuneACCESS table as TCRdb keeps it, with only in-frame sequences that have V and J called. A part of the clones is gone; compared with another copy, unresolved V genes explain less than half, and the rest is unexplained. The sample contains roughly 500,000 clones, 90% to 97% of them found a single time. The leading ten clones occupy 0.06% of the sample. The specimen sequenced was naive CD4+ T cells sorted from blood. Explained via the paper, the cell subset or site label denotes: CD45RA+ positively selected. These receptors all stem from a woman in her twenties or thirties in good health.

V gene TRBV6-5 combines with J gene TRBJ2-5; possibly TRBD2 for D (6 bases). There are 13 residues in the CDR3. The germline V gene encodes CDR1 MNHEY and CDR2 SVGAGI. Between the trimmed V and J ends, which lost 4 bases and 1 base, there was a span of 7 bases. The CDR3 loop is CASSSGVQETQYF. The DNA of the CDR3 is TGTGCCAGCAGTTCGGGAGTCCAAGAGACCCAGTACTTC.

The CDR3 DNA reads TGTGCCAGCAGCTTACTAGGTACGTCCCAGCCCCAGCATTTT. Translating it yields CASSLLGTSQPQHF. The chain is built from TRBV7-2 and TRBJ1-5; the D is unclear. The germline gives CDR1 SGHTA, CDR2 FQGNSA. Deletions cut 2 bases from V and 7 bases from J, with 12 bases between. There are 14 residues in the CDR3.

The V call is TRBV9, the J call TRBJ2-5, with 7 bases that match TRBD2. After removal of 3 bases from V and 3 bases from J, the junction contained 8 bases not matched to a gene. Germline V gene data show CDR1 as SGDLS and CDR2 as YYNGEE. CDR3 size: 15 residues. The CDR3 protein is CASSAPGTTKETQYF. The CDR3 DNA reads as TGTGCCAGCAGCGCCCCCGGGACTACTAAAGAGACCCAGTACTTC.

The V gene is TRBV5-5, the J gene TRBJ2-7, with 8 nucleotides matching TRBD2. The length of the CDR3 is 13 residues. The V and J ends lost 4 bases and 6 bases, in that order; junction bases with no gene match: 6. CDR1 and CDR2 from the germline V gene are SGHKS and YYEKEE (reference sequence). The DNA of the CDR3 is TGTGCCAGCAGCCTCCGGACTAGCCGCGAGCAGTACTTC. It translates to CASSLRTSREQYF.

The J gene is TRBJ2-7, the V gene TRBV6-1, with D unclear. Per the germline V gene, CDR1 is MNHNS and CDR2 is SASEGT. The V gene lost 6 bases and the J gene lost 3 bases, with 9 bases spanning the gap. This CDR3 spans 12 amino acids. CDR3 nucleotides: TGTGCCAGCAGGGACGTCGTCTACGAGCAGTACTTC. It is translated as CASRDVVYEQYF.

V usage is TRBV6-4 and J usage is TRBJ2-1, with 8 bases fitting TRBD2. V lost 6 bases and J lost 7; bases outside the gene matches: 11. The CDR3 totals 15 residues. CDR1 and CDR2 (germline): MRHNA, SNTAGT. The CDR3: CASSLTSVTSNEQFF. The CDR3, as DNA: TGTGCCAGCAGCCTGACTAGCGTGACTTCTAATGAGCAGTTCTTC.

The chain uses TRBV19 and TRBJ2-5; TRBD2 matches at 8 bases. Trimming took 11 bases from V and 1 from J; bases not matched to a gene: 12. Germline CDR1 and CDR2: LNHDA and SQIVND (reference sequence). The CDR3 sequence is 15 residues long. In DNA, the CDR3 is TGTGCCGGCGTAACTAAGCGGGAGACCCAAGAGACCCAGTACTTC. This encodes CAGVTKRETQETQYF.

The V and J genes are TRBV7-7 and TRBJ2-2, with a tentative D call TRBD2 (5 bases). CDR3 length: 13 residues. The germline V gene has CDR1 SSHAT and CDR2 FNYEAQ (reference sequence). V was trimmed by 5 bases and J by 7 bases, leaving 11 bases between them. The CDR3 protein is CASSRTGDGELFF. The CDR3 DNA follows: TGTGCCAGCAGCCGGACCGGGGACGGGGAGCTGTTTTTT.

This clone occurred once. The chain couples TRBV28 to TRBJ2-7; TRBD2 agrees at 14 bases. CDR1 and CDR2 from the germline V gene are MDHEN and SYDVKM. The junction had 9 bases not matched to a gene; V was cut back by 5 bases and J by 3 bases. This CDR3 has 17 residues. CDR3 sequence reads: CASSVGLAGELVYEQYF. The CDR3 DNA reads TGTGCCAGCAGTGTGGGACTAGCGGGAGAGCTAGTCTACGAGCAGTACTTC.

CDR3 loop: CASSESGTGNYEQYF. The CDR3 nucleotides read TGTGCCAGCAGTGAATCTGGGACAGGGAACTACGAGCAGTACTTC. The chain links TRBV25-1 to TRBJ2-7; the match to TRBD1 covers 9 bases. Germline values: CDR1 MGHDK, CDR2 SYGVNS. J gave up 3 bases and V 1 base, and 4 bases lay outside the gene matches. This CDR3 is built from 15 residues.

The CDR3 DNA sequence: TGTGCCAGCAGCCCGGGACAAAACTATGGCTACACCTTC. This encodes CASSPGQNYGYTF. The rearrangement uses TRBV28 and TRBJ1-2; D possibly corresponds to TRBD1 (6 bases). The CDR3 consists of 13 residues. V was clipped by 6 bases and J by 2 bases, with 10 bases between them. Germline values: CDR1 MDHEN, CDR2 SYDVKM.

The chain is built from TRBV7-2 and TRBJ2-3; D remains unclear. The CDR3 consists of 16 residues. Trimming pared 0 bases from V and 2 bases from J, leaving 12 bases between. CDR1 SGHTA and CDR2 FQGNSA come from the germline V gene. The CDR3 sequence: CASSLAPTRFTDTQYF. As DNA, the CDR3 is TGTGCCAGCAGCTTAGCGCCGACTCGATTCACAGATACGCAGTATTTT.

This chain uses TRBV7-3 with TRBJ2-1; D may be TRBD1 (6 bases). The CDR3 consists of 15 residues. With 1 base removed from V and 3 bases from J, the gap between germline ends came to 10 bases. CDR1 SGHTA and CDR2 FQGTGA come from the germline V gene. The CDR3 DNA reads as TGTGCCAGCAGCTTAAAACAGGGAGACTACAATGAGCAGTTCTTC. Translated, it gives CASSLKQGDYNEQFF.

The chain recombines TRBV18 with TRBJ1-3; D is unresolved. Germline CDR1 KGHSH, CDR2 LQKENI. Trimming left V 3 bases short and J 0 bases short, with 6 bases between. The CDR3 is 14 amino acids. Here the CDR3 reads CASSPPLSGNTIYF. DNA for the CDR3: TGTGCCAGCTCACCCCCCCTCTCTGGAAACACCATATATTTT.

J is TRBJ1-5 and V is TRBV2, with D maybe TRBD1 (6 bases). Germline-derived CDR1 and CDR2 are SNHLY and FYNNEI. Trimming removed 8 bases at V and 7 bases at J, with 18 bases between. The CDR3 extends over 14 amino acids. CDR3: CASHLEQGGQPQHF. Written as DNA, the CDR3 is TGTGCCAGCCACCTAGAACAGGGAGGCCAGCCCCAGCATTTT. The whole variable domain, remainder taken from reference TRBV2 and TRBJ1-5, is EPEVTQTPSHQVTQMGQEVILRCVPISNHLYFYWYRQILGQKVEFLVSFYNNEISEKSEIFDDQFSVERPDGSNFTLKIRSTKLEDSAMYFCASHLEQGGQPQHFGDGTRLSIL.

This clone was counted once. The J gene is TRBJ1-2, the V gene TRBV2, with a tentative D call TRBD1 (5 bases). This CDR3 spans 11 amino acids. The V gene's germline CDR1 is SNHLY and CDR2 FYNNEI. Trimming removed 6 bases from V and 7 bases from J, with 9 bases in between. The CDR3 loop is CASRQGSGYTF. CDR3 DNA sequence: TGTGCCAGCAGGCAGGGCTCTGGCTACACCTTC.

The chain has TRBV6-1 and TRBJ1-1; D is uncertain. Germline CDR1 and CDR2: MNHNS and SASEGT. The CDR3 length is 14 residues. Trimming stripped 0 bases from V and 1 base from J, with 6 bases between. CDR3 amino acids: CASSEAAGNTEAFF. CDR3 DNA: TGTGCCAGCAGTGAAGCTGCGGGGAACACTGAAGCTTTCTTT.

The J gene is TRBJ2-7, the V gene TRBV4-1; 14 bases line up with TRBD2. This CDR3 is built from 17 residues. Trimming at V came to 3 bases and at J to 4 bases, leaving 8 bases not matched to a gene. CDR1 and CDR2 (germline): MGHRA, YSYEKL. Here the CDR3 DNA reads TGCGCCAGCAGCCAGGCCAAGGGACTAGCGGGAGCGTACGAGCAGTACTTC. This translates into CASSQAKGLAGAYEQYF.

The count of this clone is one. The chain couples TRBV27 to TRBJ2-1, with D maybe TRBD2 (6 bases). With 2 bases removed from V and 2 bases from J, the gap between germline ends came to 13 bases. This CDR3 has 16 residues. Per the germline V gene, CDR1 is MNHEY and CDR2 is SMNVEV (reference sequence). The CDR3 nucleotides read TGTGCCAGCAGTTTAAATATTGGCGGGACCTACAATGAGCAGTTCTTC. Residues: CASSLNIGGTYNEQFF.

The chain uses TRBV9 and TRBJ2-3; D call uncertain. Looked up from germline, CDR1 is SGDLS and CDR2 is YYNGEE. V was shortened by 0 bases and J by 1 base, with 9 bases between the two germline ends. The CDR3 runs 15 residues. The CDR3 reads CASSVAWSGTDTQYF. DNA of the CDR3: TGTGCCAGCAGCGTAGCCTGGTCGGGCACAGATACGCAGTATTTT.

The chain employs TRBV6-5 and TRBJ2-5; TRBD1 matches 7 bases. The germline V gene has CDR1 MNHEY and CDR2 SVGAGI. The CDR3 is 13 amino acids. V lost 5 bases and J lost 2; bases outside the gene matches: 2. CDR3: CASSDRVQETQYF. Here the CDR3 DNA reads TGTGCCAGCAGTGACAGGGTTCAAGAGACCCAGTACTTC.